The sequence of this TCR beta chain was determined in a study of cytomegalovirus exposure and HLA in healthy donors. Study-level results: Confirmation was obtained in vitro that three CMV-associated chains are specific for CMV antigens. Accurate predictions that matched the HLA-A and HLA-B alleles of most subjects were reportedly made from TCR beta sequences.

Amplification used 60 Vbeta primers and 13 Jbeta primers. TCRdb's copy holds only in-frame clones and misses some; the assay was immunoSEQ multiplex PCR. The table includes 100,000 to 150,000 clones, 76% detected once. Germline V gene data show CDR1 as SQVTM and CDR2 as ANQGSEA. This CDR3 is built from 15 residues. Between the trimmed V and J ends, which lost 5 bases and 2 bases, there was a span of 19 bases. This clone showed up just a few times. Its antigen is undetermined. The clonotype comes from a man aged 45-65 years in good health and CMV-seronegative. Sequencing was carried out using PBMCs. The rearrangement joins TRBV29-1 to TRBJ2-7; D may be TRBD2 (6 bases). The CDR3 spells CSVRGLGLRAYEQYF. For the CDR3, the DNA is TGCAGCGTTCGTGGCTTGGGACTCAGAGCCTACGAGCAGTACTTC.